This is a list of T cell receptor beta chains from one sample in a study of T cell responses to AZD1222 COVID-19 vaccine. Repertoires were generated with immunoSEQ multiplex PCR, while TCRdb's copy carries only in-frame clones and drops some. This sample has some 92,000 clones, with roughly 89% found just once. The sample here was peripheral blood, taken on day 0 of MenACWY control vaccination. Receptors were obtained from an adult in good health. Both conserved end residues are part of each CDR3. The D gene is left open where the match is weak. Some rows have no size entry. The others give once, few or many, or a class for an expanded clone.

TRBD1	TRBV4-3	.	15	TRBJ2-7	TGCGCCAGCAGCCCCTCGACAGGGGAGTGGTACGAGCAGTACTTC	CASSPSTGEWYEQYF
TRBD1	TRBV7-6	.	16	TRBJ1-4	TGTGCCAGCAGCTTAAGTGCAGGACAGGGTGACGAAAAACTGTTTTTT	CASSLSAGQGDEKLFF
.	TRBV2	once	15	TRBJ2-1	TGTGCCAGCAGTGAAAACAGCCTACAAGTGAATGAGCAGTTCTTC	CASSENSLQVNEQFF
.	TRBV7-2	.	14	TRBJ2-5	TGTGCCAGCAGCTTAAGAGGGTCCCAAGAGACCCAGTACTTC	CASSLRGSQETQYF
.	TRBV6-5	once	15	TRBJ1-1	TGTGCCAGCAGTTACTCATGGCAGGCGAACACTGAAGCTTTCTTT	CASSYSWQANTEAFF
TRBD1	TRBV7-3	.	13	TRBJ1-4	TGTGCCAGCAGCTTCGACAGGGGAGAAAAACTGTTTTTT	CASSFDRGEKLFF
TRBD1	TRBV4-3	.	14	TRBJ1-2	TGCGCCAGCAGCCACCGAGGGGGCAACTATGGCTACACCTTC	CASSHRGGNYGYTF
TRBD1	TRBV6-5	.	13	TRBJ1-2	TGTGCCAGCACCAGGGGGCCTGGCTATGGCTACACCTTC	CASTRGPGYGYTF
TRBD2	TRBV6-4	.	16	TRBJ2-6	TGTGCCAGCAGTGAAGCGGGGAGCTCTGGGGCCAACGTCCTGACTTTC	CASSEAGSSGANVLTF
TRBD1	TRBV11-2	.	17	TRBJ2-7	TGTGCCAGCAGCTTAGCCCAGGGGAAGGGGGCGAGGAACGAGCAGTACTTC	CASSLAQGKGARNEQYF
.	TRBV7-2	.	13	TRBJ1-6	TGTGCCAGCAGCTTAGACCCGGGGGCACCCCTCCACTTT	CASSLDPGAPLHF
.	TRBV5-1	.	16	TRBJ2-3	TGCGCCAGCAGCTCGGGCCGGGACTCAATTTCAGATACGCAGTATTTT	CASSSGRDSISDTQYF
.	TRBV25-1	once	14	TRBJ2-5	TGTGCCAGCAGCGGATTGGGGAACCAAGAGACCCAGTACTTC	CASSGLGNQETQYF
.	TRBV7-2	.	14	TRBJ1-1	TGTGCCAGCAGCTTAGTCGGGGTGAACACTGAAGCTTTCTTT	CASSLVGVNTEAFF
TRBD1	TRBV7-8	.	15	TRBJ1-4	TGTGCCAGCAGCTTAGAACAGGGGGCGCGGGAAAAACTGTTTTTT	CASSLEQGAREKLFF
.	TRBV3-1/TRBV3-2	.	14	TRBJ2-7	TGTGCCAGCAGCCCAGATGTGGGGTTCAACGAGCAGTACTTC	CASSPDVGFNEQYF
.	TRBV19	.	13	TRBJ1-1	TGTGCCAGTAGTAACAGGATGAACACTGAAGCTTTCTTT	CASSNRMNTEAFF
.	TRBV5-1	.	12	TRBJ1-1	TGCGCCAGCAGCCGAGGGAACACTGAAGCTTTCTTT	CASSRGNTEAFF
TRBD1	TRBV24-1	.	21	TRBJ2-3	TGTGCCACCAGTGGACTTGCCCCGGGACAGGGGACGCTCAGAAGTTCAGATACGCAGTATTTT	CATSGLAPGQGTLRSSDTQYF
TRBD2	TRBV28	.	15	TRBJ2-3	TGTGCCAGCAGGGGGGGACTAGCGGTGGCAGATACGCAGTATTTT	CASRGGLAVADTQYF
.	TRBV3-1/TRBV3-2	.	13	TRBJ1-5	TGTGCCAGCAGCCAAGTAGGGGATCAGCCCCAGCATTTT	CASSQVGDQPQHF
.	TRBV6-5	.	12	TRBJ2-1	TGTGCCAGCAAGGATTCCTACAATGAGCAGTTCTTC	CASKDSYNEQFF
TRBD2	TRBV5-1	.	15	TRBJ2-1	TGCGCCAGCAGCTTGGGCGGGAGGACACACAATGAGCAGTTCTTC	CASSLGGRTHNEQFF
TRBD1	TRBV5-1	.	17	TRBJ2-4	TGCGCCAGCAGCTTGGAGGGGGCGCGTCTAGCCAAAAACATTCAGTACTTC	CASSLEGARLAKNIQYF
.	TRBV7-6	.	14	TRBJ2-5	TGTGCCAGCAGCAGCAAGGGGGGGGAAGAGACCCAGTACTTC	CASSSKGGEETQYF
.	TRBV3-1/TRBV3-2	.	14	TRBJ1-5	TGTGCCAGCAGCCAAGATCGTCGCGCACAGCCCCAGCATTTT	CASSQDRRAQPQHF
TRBD1	TRBV6-1	.	14	TRBJ2-7	TGTGCCAGCAGTGAAGGGACAGGGGGCTACGAGCAGTACTTC	CASSEGTGGYEQYF
TRBD2	TRBV28	.	17	TRBJ2-1	TGTGCCAGCTATTCCGGGACTAGCGGGAGTTCCTACAATGAGCAGTTCTTC	CASYSGTSGSSYNEQFF
TRBD1	TRBV15	.	16	TRBJ1-4	TGTGCCACCAGCAGAGATAGGGGGCGGGACATTGGAAAACTGTTTTTT	CATSRDRGRDIGKLFF
.	TRBV28	.	13	TRBJ1-2	TGTGCCAGCAGTCCGAGTTCGAACTATGGCTACACCTTC	CASSPSSNYGYTF
TRBD1	TRBV2	once	16	TRBJ1-6	TGTGCCAGCAGCCCGGGACAGGCGAAAAATAATTCACCCCTCCACTTT	CASSPGQAKNNSPLHF
.	TRBV5-1	few	15	TRBJ2-1	TGCGCCAGCAGCTCTGCCTTTTCCGGAGTTAAAGAGCAGTTCTTC	CASSSAFSGVKEQFF
.	TRBV28	.	15	TRBJ1-2	TGTGCCAGCAGCGCCCCGGGCAGGGGACGGAATGGCTACACCTTC	CASSAPGRGRNGYTF
TRBD1	TRBV12-3/TRBV12-4	.	12	TRBJ2-7	TGTGCCAGCAGTACAGGGGTGTACGAGCAGTACTTC	CASSTGVYEQYF
TRBD1	TRBV6-1	.	16	TRBJ1-5	TGTGCCAGCAGTGAAAGGGGGGAGGGGGCGGGTCAGCCCCAGCATTTT	CASSERGEGAGQPQHF